These T cell receptor beta chains were read from a single sample in a study of cytomegalovirus exposure and HLA in healthy donors. Using immunoSEQ multiplex PCR, the repertoire was profiled, and TCRdb retains in-frame clones only, with some absent. The sample lists some 150,000 clones; roughly 80% were seen once. The sequencing sample was made of PBMCs. These TCRs come from a man aged 25-40 years in good health and CMV-seronegative. The CDR3 runs from the conserved cysteine through the conserved F or W. The order of the fields is CDR3 protein, CDR3 DNA, clone size, J gene, V gene, D gene. D genes are given only for firm matches. Clone size is given for some rows only: seen once, a few or many times, or a class if the clone is expanded.

CDR3aa: CASSPLTVPNTEAFF
CDR3nt: TGTGCCAGCAGCCCCCTGACAGTTCCGAACACTGAAGCTTTCTTT
abundance: .
j_gene: TRBJ1-1
v_gene: TRBV7-3
d_gene: .

CDR3aa: CASSRDKQLTDTQYF
CDR3nt: TGCGCCAGCAGCCGGGACAAACAACTCACAGATACGCAGTATTTT
abundance: .
j_gene: TRBJ2-3
v_gene: TRBV4-3
d_gene: .

CDR3aa: CASSLGPGYTF
CDR3nt: TGTGCCAGCAGCTTAGGCCCAGGCTACACCTTC
abundance: .
j_gene: TRBJ1-2
v_gene: TRBV13
d_gene: .

CDR3aa: CASSTGTANTEAFF
CDR3nt: TGTGCCAGCAGTACTGGGACAGCAAACACTGAAGCTTTCTTT
abundance: .
j_gene: TRBJ1-1
v_gene: TRBV6-1
d_gene: TRBD1

CDR3aa: CASTAQGPSTDTQYF
CDR3nt: TGTGCCAGCACGGCACAGGGTCCCAGCACAGATACGCAGTATTTT
abundance: .
j_gene: TRBJ2-3
v_gene: TRBV2
d_gene: .

CDR3aa: CAWSFGGYNYNEQFF
CDR3nt: TGTGCCTGGAGTTTCGGGGGGTATAATTACAATGAGCAGTTCTTC
abundance: .
j_gene: TRBJ2-1
v_gene: TRBV30
d_gene: TRBD2

CDR3aa: CASSIGTDRPNTEAFF
CDR3nt: TGTGCCAGTAGTATAGGTACAGACCGCCCGAACACTGAAGCTTTCTTT
abundance: .
j_gene: TRBJ1-1
v_gene: TRBV19
d_gene: .

CDR3aa: CASSYSSGGLYEQYF
CDR3nt: TGTGCCAGCAGTTACTCTAGCGGAGGCCTCTACGAGCAGTACTTC
abundance: .
j_gene: TRBJ2-7
v_gene: TRBV6-6
d_gene: .

CDR3aa: CASSLGGTGEVGELFF
CDR3nt: TGTGCCAGCAGCTTGGGAGGGACAGGGGAGGTCGGGGAGCTGTTTTTT
abundance: .
j_gene: TRBJ2-2
v_gene: TRBV5-4
d_gene: TRBD1

CDR3aa: CASSLVGRQETQYF
CDR3nt: TGTGCCAGCAGCTTGGTCGGCAGGCAAGAGACCCAGTACTTC
abundance: .
j_gene: TRBJ2-5
v_gene: TRBV5-4
d_gene: .

CDR3aa: CASSISGPPSYEQYF
CDR3nt: TGTGCCAGTAGTATATCAGGGCCTCCCTCCTACGAGCAGTACTTC
abundance: .
j_gene: TRBJ2-7
v_gene: TRBV19
d_gene: .

CDR3aa: CASSLDTRGVGNEQYF
CDR3nt: TGTGCCAGCAGTTTAGACACCCGGGGGGTTGGGAACGAGCAGTACTTC
abundance: .
j_gene: TRBJ2-7
v_gene: TRBV27
d_gene: TRBD2

CDR3aa: CASSYSYNEQFF
CDR3nt: TGTGCCAGTAGTTACTCCTACAATGAGCAGTTCTTC
abundance: .
j_gene: TRBJ2-1
v_gene: TRBV19
d_gene: .

CDR3aa: CASSSEAYANEQFF
CDR3nt: TGTGCCAGCAGCTCGGAGGCATACGCAAATGAGCAGTTCTTC
abundance: .
j_gene: TRBJ2-1
v_gene: TRBV7-6
d_gene: .

CDR3aa: CASSLGRLAGGGEQYF
CDR3nt: TGTGCCAGCAGCTTAGGGCGACTAGCGGGAGGGGGCGAGCAGTACTTC
abundance: few
j_gene: TRBJ2-7
v_gene: TRBV13
d_gene: TRBD2

CDR3aa: CASSVAKPKGVRTESFYGYTF
CDR3nt: TGTGCCAGCAGCGTAGCCAAACCTAAGGGGGTAAGGACAGAATCGTTCTATGGCTACACCTTC
abundance: .
j_gene: TRBJ1-2
v_gene: TRBV9
d_gene: .

CDR3aa: CASTPTGGVTDTQYF
CDR3nt: TGCGCCAGCACCCCGACAGGGGGGGTCACAGATACGCAGTATTTT
abundance: .
j_gene: TRBJ2-3
v_gene: TRBV10-2
d_gene: TRBD1

CDR3aa: CASSIGARYNEQFF
CDR3nt: TGTGCCAGTAGTATAGGGGCACGGTACAATGAGCAGTTCTTC
abundance: .
j_gene: TRBJ2-1
v_gene: TRBV19
d_gene: .

CDR3aa: CASSLGDRGNQPQHF
CDR3nt: TGCGCCAGCAGCCTCGGGGACAGGGGTAATCAGCCCCAGCATTTT
abundance: .
j_gene: TRBJ1-5
v_gene: TRBV4-1
d_gene: TRBD1

CDR3aa: CASSTPQGSNTEAFF
CDR3nt: TGTGCCAGCAGCACACCACAGGGGAGTAACACTGAAGCTTTCTTT
abundance: .
j_gene: TRBJ1-1
v_gene: TRBV9
d_gene: TRBD1

CDR3aa: CASSFGRAWVEQYF
CDR3nt: TGTGCCAGCAGCTTCGGGAGGGCCTGGGTCGAGCAGTACTTC
abundance: .
j_gene: TRBJ2-7
v_gene: TRBV5-6
d_gene: TRBD2

CDR3aa: CASSVGARSNTEAFF
CDR3nt: TGTGCCAGCAGCGTAGGGGCCCGGTCGAACACTGAAGCTTTCTTT
abundance: .
j_gene: TRBJ1-1
v_gene: TRBV9
d_gene: .

CDR3aa: CASSLWEPGTDYGYTF
CDR3nt: TGTGCCAGCAGTTTATGGGAACCGGGTACCGACTATGGCTACACCTTC
abundance: .
j_gene: TRBJ1-2
v_gene: TRBV28
d_gene: .

CDR3aa: CASSMMGDNPYEQYF
CDR3nt: TGTGCCAGCAGTATGATGGGGGACAACCCCTACGAGCAGTACTTC
abundance: .
j_gene: TRBJ2-7
v_gene: TRBV27
d_gene: .

CDR3aa: CATSLGASYGNQPQHF
CDR3nt: TGTGCCACCAGCCTGGGGGCATCTTACGGCAATCAGCCCCAGCATTTT
abundance: .
j_gene: TRBJ1-5
v_gene: TRBV15
d_gene: .

CDR3aa: CASSLLRDSLFF
CDR3nt: TGTGCCAGCAGTCTCCTCCGGGACAGCCTGTTCTTC
abundance: .
j_gene: TRBJ2-1
v_gene: TRBV6-5
d_gene: TRBD1

CDR3aa: CAISDSTSGVLDNEQFF
CDR3nt: TGTGCCATCAGTGATAGTACTAGCGGGGTGTTAGACAATGAGCAGTTCTTC
abundance: once
j_gene: TRBJ2-1
v_gene: TRBV10-3
d_gene: TRBD2

CDR3aa: CASSSPLGFAIYEQYF
CDR3nt: TGTGCCAGCAGTTCCCCACTAGGTTTCGCGATCTACGAGCAGTACTTC
abundance: few
j_gene: TRBJ2-7
v_gene: TRBV28
d_gene: .